Presented here are 2 T cell receptor beta chains from one specimen sequenced in a study of OX40 agonist ivuxolimab in advanced cancers. Sequencing was performed with immunoSEQ multiplex PCR; in TCRdb, only in-frame clones are kept and a portion is missing. This sample carries roughly 40,000 clones, 82% of them seen once, and the ten largest clones take about 2%. The input for sequencing was CD4+ or CD8+ T cells sorted from blood, taken in a trial of the OX40 agonist ivuxolimab. These receptors were obtained from an adult with an advanced solid tumor such as melanoma, head and neck, liver or kidney cancer.

This clone is medium-sized (0.01 to 0.1%). The V call is TRBV19, the J call TRBJ1-5, with D perhaps TRBD1 (6 bases). The CDR3 loop spans 15 amino acids. CDR1 is LNHDA and CDR2 is SQIVND in the germline V gene (reference sequence). V was clipped by 2 bases and J by 1 base, with 9 bases between them. The CDR3, as DNA: TGTGCCAGTAGTATACAGGGGACGAGCAATCAGCCCCAGCATTTT. It yields the protein CASSIQGTSNQPQHF.

Worth noting for this clone: Within the sample, other DNA sequences also encode this same CDR3. The gene calls are TRBV7-6 and TRBJ2-1; D possibly corresponds to TRBD1 (6 bases). Germline V lookup: CDR1 SGHVS, CDR2 FNYEAQ. This CDR3 is 12 amino acids long. Deletions cut 3 bases from V and 9 bases from J, with 9 bases between. CDR3 residues: CASSLQGTEQFF. The CDR3 DNA reads TGTGCCAGCAGCTTGCAGGGGACTGAGCAGTTCTTC.